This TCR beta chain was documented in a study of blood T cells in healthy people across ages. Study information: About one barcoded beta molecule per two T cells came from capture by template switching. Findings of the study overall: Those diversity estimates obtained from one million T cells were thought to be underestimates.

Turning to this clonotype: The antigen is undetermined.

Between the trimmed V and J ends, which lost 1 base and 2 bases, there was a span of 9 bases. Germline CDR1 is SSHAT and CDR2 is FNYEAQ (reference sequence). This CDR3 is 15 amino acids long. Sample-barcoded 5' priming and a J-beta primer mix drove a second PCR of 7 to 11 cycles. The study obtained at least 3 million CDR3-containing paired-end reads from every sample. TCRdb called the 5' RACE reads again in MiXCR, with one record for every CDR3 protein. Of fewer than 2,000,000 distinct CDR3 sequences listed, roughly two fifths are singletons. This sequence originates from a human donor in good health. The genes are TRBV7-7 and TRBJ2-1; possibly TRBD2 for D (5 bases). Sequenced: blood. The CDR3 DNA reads TGTGCCAGCAGCTTAGGAGTCGGGGCCTACAATGAGCAGTTCTTC. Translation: CASSLGVGAYNEQFF.